A selection of T cell receptor beta chains follows, all from one sample in a study of cytomegalovirus exposure and HLA in healthy donors. Produced via immunoSEQ multiplex PCR; TCRdb's table is partial and in-frame only. The table shows 210,000 or so clones, with approximately 81% occurring only once. Sequencing input: PBMCs. The origin of the receptors is a girl between 2 and 10 years old in good health and CMV-seronegative. The CDR3 runs from the conserved cysteine through the conserved F or W. The order of the fields is clone size, D gene, J gene, V gene, CDR3 DNA, CDR3 protein. The D gene is left open where the match is weak. Rows may omit the clone size; those that give it use once, few, many or a size class.

clone size: .; D gene: TRBD1; J gene: TRBJ1-1; V gene: TRBV5-1; CDR3 DNA: TGCGCCAGCAGCTGGGGACAGTCTCCTGAAGCTTTCTTT; CDR3 protein: CASSWGQSPEAFF
clone size: .; D gene: .; J gene: TRBJ1-1; V gene: TRBV6-1; CDR3 DNA: TGTGCCAGCAACAGGGAGGGTAACACTGAAGCTTTCTTT; CDR3 protein: CASNREGNTEAFF
clone size: .; D gene: .; J gene: TRBJ1-5; V gene: TRBV14; CDR3 DNA: TGTGCCAGCAGCCAAGATCTGGGCCCCCGGCGAGTTGAAGTAGGTCAGCCCCAGCATTTT; CDR3 protein: CASSQDLGPRRVEVGQPQHF
clone size: .; D gene: .; J gene: TRBJ1-1; V gene: TRBV6-5; CDR3 DNA: TGTGCCAGCAGTGCACAGGCGTTGAACACTGAAGCTTTCTTT; CDR3 protein: CASSAQALNTEAFF
clone size: .; D gene: .; J gene: TRBJ2-5; V gene: TRBV7-2; CDR3 DNA: TGTGCCAGTGAGGACAGAAAGCGAGAGACCCAGTACTTC; CDR3 protein: CASEDRKRETQYF
clone size: .; D gene: TRBD2; J gene: TRBJ2-1; V gene: TRBV14; CDR3 DNA: TGTGCCAGCAGCCAAGGTACTAGCGGTTTCTACAATGAGCAGTTCTTC; CDR3 protein: CASSQGTSGFYNEQFF
clone size: once; D gene: .; J gene: TRBJ2-5; V gene: TRBV6-1; CDR3 DNA: TGTGCCAGCAGTGAAAGGGGAAGAGAGACCCAGTACTTC; CDR3 protein: CASSERGRETQYF
clone size: .; D gene: .; J gene: TRBJ1-3; V gene: TRBV10-1; CDR3 DNA: TGCGCCAGCAGTGGGACAGCTGGAAACACCATATATTTT; CDR3 protein: CASSGTAGNTIYF
clone size: .; D gene: TRBD2; J gene: TRBJ2-1; V gene: TRBV30; CDR3 DNA: TGTGCCTGGAGTGCGGGGACTAGCGGGAGGTATGAGCAGTTCTTC; CDR3 protein: CAWSAGTSGRYEQFF
clone size: .; D gene: TRBD1; J gene: TRBJ1-2; V gene: TRBV9; CDR3 DNA: TGTGCCAGCAGCCTCTTGACAGGGGACGTTGGCTACACCTTC; CDR3 protein: CASSLLTGDVGYTF
clone size: .; D gene: TRBD2; J gene: TRBJ2-7; V gene: TRBV2; CDR3 DNA: TGTGCCAGCACAATTCCAGCCGGGAGGGTCTCCTACGAGCAGTACTTC; CDR3 protein: CASTIPAGRVSYEQYF
clone size: .; D gene: .; J gene: TRBJ1-4; V gene: TRBV6-1; CDR3 DNA: TGTGCCAGCAGTGAGTTCAGGGATCCAGATGAAAAACTGTTTTTT; CDR3 protein: CASSEFRDPDEKLFF
clone size: .; D gene: TRBD1; J gene: TRBJ2-5; V gene: TRBV5-6; CDR3 DNA: TGTGCCAGCAGCCGGACAGGGGCGACCCAGTACTTC; CDR3 protein: CASSRTGATQYF
clone size: .; D gene: .; J gene: TRBJ2-7; V gene: TRBV6-1; CDR3 DNA: TGTGCCAGCAGTGCTGACGGGTCCTACGAGCAGTACTTC; CDR3 protein: CASSADGSYEQYF
clone size: .; D gene: .; J gene: TRBJ1-3; V gene: TRBV7-9; CDR3 DNA: TGTGCCAGCAGCCGCGGAAGTCCCCCTGGAAACACCATATATTTT; CDR3 protein: CASSRGSPPGNTIYF
clone size: .; D gene: .; J gene: TRBJ1-3; V gene: TRBV6-1; CDR3 DNA: TGTGCCAGCAGTGAGGCGCAGGGCTCTGGAAACACCATATATTTT; CDR3 protein: CASSEAQGSGNTIYF
clone size: .; D gene: TRBD1; J gene: TRBJ2-2; V gene: TRBV6-1; CDR3 DNA: TGTGCCAGCAGTTTCGACAGGGGGGCCGGGGAGCTGTTTTTT; CDR3 protein: CASSFDRGAGELFF
clone size: .; D gene: .; J gene: TRBJ1-3; V gene: TRBV7-9; CDR3 DNA: TGTGCCAGCAGTGCCCAGGAGGGAACCGGAAACACCATATATTTT; CDR3 protein: CASSAQEGTGNTIYF
clone size: once; D gene: .; J gene: TRBJ2-3; V gene: TRBV7-9; CDR3 DNA: TGTGCCAGCAGCCTTATTCTAGATACGCAGTATTTT; CDR3 protein: CASSLILDTQYF
clone size: .; D gene: .; J gene: TRBJ2-1; V gene: TRBV2; CDR3 DNA: TGTGCCAGCAGTCTCCTGGCGGCCATCTCCTACAATGAGCAGTTCTTC; CDR3 protein: CASSLLAAISYNEQFF
clone size: few; D gene: .; J gene: TRBJ1-5; V gene: TRBV27; CDR3 DNA: TGTGCCAGCAGTTTAGGGGCGAATCAGCCCCAGCATTTT; CDR3 protein: CASSLGANQPQHF
clone size: .; D gene: TRBD2; J gene: TRBJ2-5; V gene: TRBV15; CDR3 DNA: TGTGCCACCAGCAGAGGGGGACTAGCGGAGTACCAAGAGACCCAGTACTTC; CDR3 protein: CATSRGGLAEYQETQYF
clone size: .; D gene: TRBD1; J gene: TRBJ1-2; V gene: TRBV2; CDR3 DNA: TGTGCCAGCAGTTTACAGGGGACGGTCTATGGCTACACCTTC; CDR3 protein: CASSLQGTVYGYTF
clone size: once; D gene: .; J gene: TRBJ1-1; V gene: TRBV18; CDR3 DNA: TGTGCCAGCTCACCGGGGGCGTGGGACCAGGAGAACACTGAAGCTTTCTTT; CDR3 protein: CASSPGAWDQENTEAFF
clone size: .; D gene: TRBD1; J gene: TRBJ1-5; V gene: TRBV10-3; CDR3 DNA: TGTGCCATCAGTGGCACAGGGGGAGGTCAGCCCCAGCATTTT; CDR3 protein: CAISGTGGGQPQHF
clone size: .; D gene: .; J gene: TRBJ1-5; V gene: TRBV20-1; CDR3 DNA: TGCAGTGCTAGAGACATCGGTCCCCAGCATTTT; CDR3 protein: CSARDIGPQHF
clone size: .; D gene: TRBD1; J gene: TRBJ1-2; V gene: TRBV6-5; CDR3 DNA: TGTGCCAGCAGTTACAAAGGACAGGGGTCGTATGGCTACACCTTC; CDR3 protein: CASSYKGQGSYGYTF
clone size: .; D gene: .; J gene: TRBJ1-4; V gene: TRBV6-1; CDR3 DNA: TGTGCCAGCAGGATGGCGGGAGCAACTAATGAAAAACTGTTTTTT; CDR3 protein: CASRMAGATNEKLFF
clone size: .; D gene: .; J gene: TRBJ2-7; V gene: TRBV6-6; CDR3 DNA: TGTGCCAGCAGAATTCAGGGCCCCAACTACGAGCAGTACTTC; CDR3 protein: CASRIQGPNYEQYF
clone size: once; D gene: .; J gene: TRBJ2-1; V gene: TRBV5-1; CDR3 DNA: TGCGCCAGCAGCTCGGGACACAGGGCCAATGAGCAGTTCTTC; CDR3 protein: CASSSGHRANEQFF
clone size: .; D gene: TRBD1; J gene: TRBJ1-1; V gene: TRBV14; CDR3 DNA: TGTGCCAGCAGCCAAGATCCGGACAGGGGGTTTTGCACTGAAGCTTTCTTT; CDR3 protein: CASSQDPDRGFCTEAFF
clone size: .; D gene: .; J gene: TRBJ2-5; V gene: TRBV7-9; CDR3 DNA: TGTGCCAGCAGCTTAGGCGTGCCCCAAGAGACCCAGTACTTC; CDR3 protein: CASSLGVPQETQYF
clone size: .; D gene: .; J gene: TRBJ1-5; V gene: TRBV30; CDR3 DNA: TGTGCCTGGAGTGTACAGGGTTTTCAGCCCCAGCATTTT; CDR3 protein: CAWSVQGFQPQHF
clone size: .; D gene: .; J gene: TRBJ2-5; V gene: TRBV5-1; CDR3 DNA: TGCGCCAGCGGTGCCGGGGAGACCCAGTACTTC; CDR3 protein: CASGAGETQYF
clone size: .; D gene: TRBD2; J gene: TRBJ2-3; V gene: TRBV19; CDR3 DNA: TGTGCCAGTAGTAGGACTAGCGGGGTGGGGAGAGATACGCAGTATTTT; CDR3 protein: CASSRTSGVGRDTQYF
clone size: .; D gene: .; J gene: TRBJ2-7; V gene: TRBV27; CDR3 DNA: TGTGCCAGCAGTTGGGCTTACGAGCAGTACTTC; CDR3 protein: CASSWAYEQYF
clone size: .; D gene: .; J gene: TRBJ1-3; V gene: TRBV7-6; CDR3 DNA: TGTGCCAGCAGCTTAGGAGGATACGGAAACACCATATATTTT; CDR3 protein: CASSLGGYGNTIYF
clone size: .; D gene: .; J gene: TRBJ2-6; V gene: TRBV27; CDR3 DNA: TGTGCCAGCAAGGGGTCGGGGGCCAACGTCCTGACTTTC; CDR3 protein: CASKGSGANVLTF
clone size: .; D gene: .; J gene: TRBJ2-1; V gene: TRBV6-4; CDR3 DNA: TGTGCCAGCAGTGACTTAATGGTAGCGGCATACAATGAGCAGTTCTTC; CDR3 protein: CASSDLMVAAYNEQFF